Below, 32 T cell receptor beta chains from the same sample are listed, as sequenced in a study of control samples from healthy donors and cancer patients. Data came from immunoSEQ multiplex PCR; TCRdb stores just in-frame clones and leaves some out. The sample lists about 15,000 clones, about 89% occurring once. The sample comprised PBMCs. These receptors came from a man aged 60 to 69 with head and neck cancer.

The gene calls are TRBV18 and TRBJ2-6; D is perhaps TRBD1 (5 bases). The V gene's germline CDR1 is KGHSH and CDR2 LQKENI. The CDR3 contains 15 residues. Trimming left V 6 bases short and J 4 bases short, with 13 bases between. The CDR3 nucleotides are TGTGCCAGCTCCTCGGACATCGCCGGGGCCAACGTCCTGACTTTC. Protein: CASSSDIAGANVLTF.

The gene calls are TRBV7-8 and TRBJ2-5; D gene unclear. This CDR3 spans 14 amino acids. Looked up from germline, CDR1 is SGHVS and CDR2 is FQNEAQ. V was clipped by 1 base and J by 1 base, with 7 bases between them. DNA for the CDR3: TGTGCCAGCAGCTTAGGTCACATCCAAGAGACCCAGTACTTC. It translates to CASSLGHIQETQYF.

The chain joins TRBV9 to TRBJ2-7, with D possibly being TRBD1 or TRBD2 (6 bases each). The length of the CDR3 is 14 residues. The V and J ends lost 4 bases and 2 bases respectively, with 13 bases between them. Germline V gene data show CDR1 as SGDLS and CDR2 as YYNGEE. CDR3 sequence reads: CASSLGGATYEQYF. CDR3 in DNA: TGTGCCAGCAGCCTCGGGGGCGCCACCTACGAGCAGTACTTC. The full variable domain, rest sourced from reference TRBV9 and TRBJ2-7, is DSGVTQTPKHLITATGQRVTLRCSPRSGDLSVYWYQQSLDQGLQFLIQYYNGEERAKGNILERFSAQQFPDLHSELNLSSLELGDSALYFCASSLGGATYEQYFGPGTRLTVT.

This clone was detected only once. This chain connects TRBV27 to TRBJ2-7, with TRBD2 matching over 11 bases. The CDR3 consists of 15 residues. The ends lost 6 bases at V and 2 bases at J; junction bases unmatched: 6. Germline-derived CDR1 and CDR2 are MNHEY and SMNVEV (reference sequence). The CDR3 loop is CASRPTSGVTYEQYF. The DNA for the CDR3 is TGTGCCAGCAGGCCGACTAGCGGGGTAACCTACGAGCAGTACTTC.

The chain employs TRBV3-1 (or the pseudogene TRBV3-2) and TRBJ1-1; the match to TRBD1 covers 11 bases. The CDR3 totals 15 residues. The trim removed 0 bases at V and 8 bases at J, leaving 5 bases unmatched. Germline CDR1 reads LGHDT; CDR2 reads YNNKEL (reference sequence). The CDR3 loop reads CASSQDGTGGAEAFF. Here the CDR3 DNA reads TGTGCCAGCAGCCAAGACGGGACAGGGGGGGCCGAAGCTTTCTTT.

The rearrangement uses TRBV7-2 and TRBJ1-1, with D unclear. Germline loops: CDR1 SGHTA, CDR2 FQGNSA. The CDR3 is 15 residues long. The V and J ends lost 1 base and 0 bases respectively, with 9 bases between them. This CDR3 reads CASSLVGIMNTEAFF. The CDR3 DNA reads TGTGCCAGCAGCTTAGTCGGAATCATGAACACTGAAGCTTTCTTT.

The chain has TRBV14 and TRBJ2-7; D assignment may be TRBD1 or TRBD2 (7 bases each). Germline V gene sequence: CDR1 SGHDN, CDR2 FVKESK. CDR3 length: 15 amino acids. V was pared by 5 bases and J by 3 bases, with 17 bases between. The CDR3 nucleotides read TGTGCCAGCAGCGCAGGTCAGGGGGAGGGCTACGAGCAGTACTTC. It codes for CASSAGQGEGYEQYF.

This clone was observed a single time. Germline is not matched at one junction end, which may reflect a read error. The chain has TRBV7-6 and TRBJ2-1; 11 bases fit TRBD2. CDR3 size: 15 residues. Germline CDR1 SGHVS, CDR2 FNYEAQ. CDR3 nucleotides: TGTGCCAGCAGCCGTAGCGGGGGGGCCTATAATGAGCAGTTCTTC. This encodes CASSRSGGAYNEQFF.

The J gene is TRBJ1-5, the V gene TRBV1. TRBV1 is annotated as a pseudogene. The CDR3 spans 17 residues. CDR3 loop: CTSSQGSRRRENQPQHF. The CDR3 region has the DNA TGCACCAGCAGCCAAGGTAGCAGGAGGCGGGAGAATCAGCCCCAGCATTTT.

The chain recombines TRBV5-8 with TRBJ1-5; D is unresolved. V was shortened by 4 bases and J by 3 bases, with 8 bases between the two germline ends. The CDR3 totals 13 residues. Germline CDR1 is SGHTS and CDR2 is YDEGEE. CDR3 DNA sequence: TGTGCCAGCAGCGTCGTCGCCAATCAGCCCCAGCATTTT. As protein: CASSVVANQPQHF.

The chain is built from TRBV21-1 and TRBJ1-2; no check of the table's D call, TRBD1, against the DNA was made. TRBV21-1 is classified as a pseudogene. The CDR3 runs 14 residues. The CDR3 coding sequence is TGTGCCAACCCAGGGGACAGGCCGAACTATGGCTACACCTTC. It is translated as CANPGDRPNYGYTF.

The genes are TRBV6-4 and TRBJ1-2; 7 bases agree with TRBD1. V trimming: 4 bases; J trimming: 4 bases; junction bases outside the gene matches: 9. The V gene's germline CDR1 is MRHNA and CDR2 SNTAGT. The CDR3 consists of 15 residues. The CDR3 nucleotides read TGTGCCAGCAGTGTCCGGACAGGTGAAGGCTATGGCTACACCTTC. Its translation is CASSVRTGEGYGYTF.

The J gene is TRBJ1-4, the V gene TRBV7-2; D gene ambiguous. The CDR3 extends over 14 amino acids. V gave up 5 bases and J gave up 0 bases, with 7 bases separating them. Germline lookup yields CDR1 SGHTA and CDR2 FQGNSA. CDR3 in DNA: TGTGCCAGCAGCCCGGGTACAACTAATGAAAAACTGTTTTTT. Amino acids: CASSPGTTNEKLFF.

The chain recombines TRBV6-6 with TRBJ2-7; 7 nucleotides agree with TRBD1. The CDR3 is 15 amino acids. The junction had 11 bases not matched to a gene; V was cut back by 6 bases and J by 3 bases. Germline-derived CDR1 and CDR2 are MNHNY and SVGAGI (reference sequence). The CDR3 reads CASRTARDRIYEQYF. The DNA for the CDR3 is TGTGCCAGCAGAACCGCCCGGGACAGAATCTACGAGCAGTACTTC.

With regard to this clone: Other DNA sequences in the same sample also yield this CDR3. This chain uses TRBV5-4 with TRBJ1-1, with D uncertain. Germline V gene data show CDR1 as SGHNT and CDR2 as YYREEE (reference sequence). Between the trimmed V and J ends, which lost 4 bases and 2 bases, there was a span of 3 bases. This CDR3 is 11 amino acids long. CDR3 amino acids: CASSLNTEAFF. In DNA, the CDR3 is TGTGCCAGCAGCCTCAACACTGAAGCTTTCTTT.

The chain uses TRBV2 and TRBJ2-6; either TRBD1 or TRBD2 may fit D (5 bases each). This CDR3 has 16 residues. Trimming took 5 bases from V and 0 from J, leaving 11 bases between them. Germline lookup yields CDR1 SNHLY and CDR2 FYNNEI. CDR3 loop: CASSRDGSSGANVLTF. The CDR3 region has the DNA TGTGCCAGCAGTAGGGACGGCAGCTCTGGGGCCAACGTCCTGACTTTC.

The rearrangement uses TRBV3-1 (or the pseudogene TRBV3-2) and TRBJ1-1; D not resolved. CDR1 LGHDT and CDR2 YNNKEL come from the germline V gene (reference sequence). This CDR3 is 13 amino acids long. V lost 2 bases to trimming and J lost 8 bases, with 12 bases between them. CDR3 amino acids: CASSQLGGSEAFF. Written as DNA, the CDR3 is TGTGCCAGCAGCCAACTAGGAGGGTCCGAAGCTTTCTTT.

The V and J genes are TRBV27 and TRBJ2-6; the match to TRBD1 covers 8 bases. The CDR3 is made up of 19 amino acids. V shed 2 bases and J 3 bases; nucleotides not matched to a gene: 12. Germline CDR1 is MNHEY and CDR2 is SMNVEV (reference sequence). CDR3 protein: CASSLTQGGGFGGANVLTF. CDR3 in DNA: TGTGCCAGCAGTTTAACACAGGGGGGCGGGTTCGGTGGGGCCAACGTCCTGACTTTC.

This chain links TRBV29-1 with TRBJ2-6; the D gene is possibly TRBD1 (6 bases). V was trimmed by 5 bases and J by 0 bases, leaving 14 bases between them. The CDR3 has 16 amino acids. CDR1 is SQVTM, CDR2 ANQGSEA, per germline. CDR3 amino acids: CSVQRDTDSGANVLTF. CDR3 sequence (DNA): TGCAGCGTTCAACGGGACACTGACTCTGGGGCCAACGTCCTGACTTTC.

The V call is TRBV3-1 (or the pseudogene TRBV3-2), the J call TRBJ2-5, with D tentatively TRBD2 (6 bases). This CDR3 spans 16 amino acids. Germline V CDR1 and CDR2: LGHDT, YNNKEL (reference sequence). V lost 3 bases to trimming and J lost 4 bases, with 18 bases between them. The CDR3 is CASSQALGGERETQYF. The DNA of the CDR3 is TGTGCCAGCAGCCAGGCCTTAGGCGGGGAAAGAGAGACCCAGTACTTC.

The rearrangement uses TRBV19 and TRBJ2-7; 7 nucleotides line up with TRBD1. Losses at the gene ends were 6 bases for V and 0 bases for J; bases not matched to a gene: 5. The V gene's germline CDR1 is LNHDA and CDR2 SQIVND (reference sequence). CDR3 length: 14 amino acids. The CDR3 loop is CASRKQGSSYEQYF. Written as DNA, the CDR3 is TGTGCCAGTAGGAAACAGGGGAGCTCCTACGAGCAGTACTTC.

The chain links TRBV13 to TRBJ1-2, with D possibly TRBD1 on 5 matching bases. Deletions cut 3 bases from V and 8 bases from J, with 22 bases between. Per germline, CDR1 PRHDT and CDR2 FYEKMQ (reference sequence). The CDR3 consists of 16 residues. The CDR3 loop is CASSLGVEGTFEGYTF. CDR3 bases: TGTGCCAGCAGCTTGGGGGTGGAGGGGACCTTTGAGGGCTACACCTTC. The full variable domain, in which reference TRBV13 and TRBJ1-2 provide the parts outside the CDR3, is AAGVIQSPRHLIKEKRETATLKCYPIPRHDTVYWYQQGPGQDPQFLISFYEKMQSDKGSIPDRFSAQQFSDYHSELNMSSLELGDSALYFCASSLGVEGTFEGYTFGSGTRLTVV.

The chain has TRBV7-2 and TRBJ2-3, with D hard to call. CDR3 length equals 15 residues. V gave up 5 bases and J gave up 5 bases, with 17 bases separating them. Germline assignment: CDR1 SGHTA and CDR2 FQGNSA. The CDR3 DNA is TGTGCCAGCAGCGCGAACCCCTACACCCGAGATACGCAGTATTTT. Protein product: CASSANPYTRDTQYF.

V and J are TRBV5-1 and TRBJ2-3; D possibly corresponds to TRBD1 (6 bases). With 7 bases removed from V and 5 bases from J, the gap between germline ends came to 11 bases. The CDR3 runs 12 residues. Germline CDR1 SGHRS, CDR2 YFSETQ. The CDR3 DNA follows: TGCGCCAGCTCAGGGGCCGGAGATACGCAGTATTTT. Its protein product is CASSGAGDTQYF.

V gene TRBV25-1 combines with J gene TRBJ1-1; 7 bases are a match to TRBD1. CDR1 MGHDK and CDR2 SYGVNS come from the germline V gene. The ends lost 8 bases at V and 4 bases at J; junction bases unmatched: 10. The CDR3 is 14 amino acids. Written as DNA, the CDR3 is TGTGCCAGCTTCCCCAGGACAGGCCCCACTGAAGCTTTCTTT. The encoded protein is CASFPRTGPTEAFF. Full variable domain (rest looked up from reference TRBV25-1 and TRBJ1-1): EADIYQTPRYLVIGTGKKITLECSQTMGHDKMYWYQQDPGMELHLIHYSYGVNSTEKGDLSSESTVSRIRTEHFPLTLESARPSHTSQYLCASFPRTGPTEAFFGQGTRLTVV.

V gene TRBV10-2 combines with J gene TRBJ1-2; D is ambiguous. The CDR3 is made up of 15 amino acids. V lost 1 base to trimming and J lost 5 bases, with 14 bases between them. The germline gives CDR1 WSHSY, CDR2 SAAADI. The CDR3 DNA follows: TGCGCCAGCAGTGAGTTCGCCGGCAGCCGGTATGGCTACACCTTC. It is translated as CASSEFAGSRYGYTF.

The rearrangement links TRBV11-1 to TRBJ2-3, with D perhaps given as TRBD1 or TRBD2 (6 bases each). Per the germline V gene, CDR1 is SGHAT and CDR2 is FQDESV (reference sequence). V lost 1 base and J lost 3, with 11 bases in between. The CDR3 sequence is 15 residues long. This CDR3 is CASSLDGGPTDTQYF. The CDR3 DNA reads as TGTGCCAGCAGCTTAGATGGGGGGCCAACAGATACGCAGTATTTT.

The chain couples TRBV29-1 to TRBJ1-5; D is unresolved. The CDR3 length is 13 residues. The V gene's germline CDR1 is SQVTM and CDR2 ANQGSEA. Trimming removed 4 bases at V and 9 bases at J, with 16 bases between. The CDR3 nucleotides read TGCAGCGTTGTGGTTCAGTTTGGAGGGCCCCAGCATTTT. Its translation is CSVVVQFGGPQHF.

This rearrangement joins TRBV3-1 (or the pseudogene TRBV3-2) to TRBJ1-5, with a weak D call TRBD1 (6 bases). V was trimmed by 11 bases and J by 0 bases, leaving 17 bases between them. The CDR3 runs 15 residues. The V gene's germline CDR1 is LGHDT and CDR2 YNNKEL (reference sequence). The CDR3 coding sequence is TGTGCCTCTTCTAGAGGGGGGTTTAGCAATCAGCCCCAGCATTTT. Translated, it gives CASSRGGFSNQPQHF.

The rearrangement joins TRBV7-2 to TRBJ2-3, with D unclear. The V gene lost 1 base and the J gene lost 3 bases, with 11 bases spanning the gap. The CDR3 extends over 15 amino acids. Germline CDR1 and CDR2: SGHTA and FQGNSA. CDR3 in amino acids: CASSLGGHPTDTQYF. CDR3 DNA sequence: TGTGCCAGCAGCTTAGGTGGCCACCCAACAGATACGCAGTATTTT. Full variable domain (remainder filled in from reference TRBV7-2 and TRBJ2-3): GAGVSQSPSNKVTEKGKDVELRCDPISGHTALYWYRQSLGQGLEFLIYFQGNSAPDKSGLPSDRFSAERTGGSVSTLTIQRTQQEDSAVYLCASSLGGHPTDTQYFGPGTRLTVL.

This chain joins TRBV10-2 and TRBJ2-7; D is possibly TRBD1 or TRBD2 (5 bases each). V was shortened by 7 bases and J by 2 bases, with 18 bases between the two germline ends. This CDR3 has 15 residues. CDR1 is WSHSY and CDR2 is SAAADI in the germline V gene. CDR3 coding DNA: TGCGCCAGCACCGAGGGCCAGGGTGGGACCTACGAGCAGTACTTC. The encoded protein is CASTEGQGGTYEQYF.

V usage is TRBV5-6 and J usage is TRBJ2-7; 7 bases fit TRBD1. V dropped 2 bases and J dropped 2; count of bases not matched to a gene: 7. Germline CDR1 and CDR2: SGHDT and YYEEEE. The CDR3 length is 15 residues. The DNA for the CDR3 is TGTGCCAGCAGCTTAGGTGGGCAGGGGGCCTACGAGCAGTACTTC. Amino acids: CASSLGGQGAYEQYF.